These 18 T cell receptor beta chains were all obtained from the same sample, sequenced in a study of T cells in Graves' hyperthyroidism and ophthalmopathy. There were TCR beta CDR3 regions amplified from RNA transcripts. HTBI primers were used for first-round RT-PCR of the TCR CDR3. In TCRdb, the multiplex PCR reads were re-called with MiXCR into one record per CDR3 protein. The profile shows around 340,000 distinct CDR3 sequences, about a sixth of them singletons. Sequenced input: blood. Source of these receptors: a woman in her twenties or thirties with Graves' hyperthyroidism that later progressed to Graves' ophthalmopathy.

This clonotype was counted between two and nine times. One end of the junction does not line up with germline, which may come from a read error. The gene calls are TRBV2 and TRBJ2-3; D possibly corresponds to TRBD2 (7 bases). The V gene's germline CDR1 is SNHLY and CDR2 FYNNEI. This CDR3 spans 14 amino acids. The CDR3 coding sequence is TGTGCCTGCAGGGCGGGGGCGGGTACAGATACGCAGTATTTT. Protein product: CACRAGAGTDTQYF.

This clonotype was found many times. The chain employs TRBV25-1 and TRBJ1-1; D gene uncertain. CDR3 length equals 13 residues. Germline CDR1 and CDR2: MGHDK and SYGVNS. The V end lost 4 bases, the J end lost 1 base, and 7 bases lay between the germline ends. CDR3 sequence (DNA): TGTGCCAGCAGTGCCCAACAGAACACTGAAGCTTTCTTT. It is translated as CASSAQQNTEAFF.

This clonotype has ten or more counts. This rearrangement joins TRBV18 to TRBJ1-4, with 8 bases identical to TRBD1. The CDR3 covers 14 residues. V was clipped by 4 bases and J by 6 bases; unmatched bases: 4. In germline, CDR1 is KGHSH, CDR2 LQKENI. The CDR3 reads CASSQGRGHEKLFF. CDR3 in DNA: TGTGCCAGCTCACAGGGCAGGGGGCATGAAAAACTGTTTTTT.

This clonotype showed up many times. The gene calls are TRBV29-1 and TRBJ2-3; 7 nucleotides match TRBD2. Germline trimming cut 3 bases from V and 0 bases from J; bases unmatched to any gene: 6. Looked up from germline, CDR1 is SQVTM and CDR2 is ANQGSEA. The CDR3 is made up of 15 amino acids. CDR3: CSVESLAESTDTQYF. The CDR3 DNA reads as TGCAGCGTTGAGAGTCTAGCGGAAAGCACAGATACGCAGTATTTT.

This clonotype was counted at least ten times. V is TRBV2 and J is TRBJ2-3; perhaps TRBD2 as D (5 bases). The V and J ends lost 6 bases and 5 bases respectively, with 12 bases between them. The CDR3 spans 13 residues. Germline V gene sequence: CDR1 SNHLY, CDR2 FYNNEI. The CDR3 sequence is CASSETRIDTQYF. CDR3 coding DNA: TGTGCCAGCAGCGAAACTAGGATAGATACGCAGTATTTT.

This clonotype was observed many times. V gene TRBV29-1 combines with J gene TRBJ2-3, with D perhaps matching TRBD2 (5 bases). The ends were cut back, 5 bases at V and 5 bases at J, with 8 bases in the middle. Germline loops: CDR1 SQVTM, CDR2 ANQGSEA. The CDR3 spans 11 residues. The DNA for the CDR3 is TGCAGCGTTTACCGGGGAGATACGCAGTATTTT. Translated, it gives CSVYRGDTQYF.

In its sample, this clonotype was seen many times. The chain couples TRBV2 to TRBJ2-6, with 8 bases identical to TRBD1. Germline V gene lookup returns CDR1 SNHLY and CDR2 FYNNEI. The CDR3 is made up of 15 amino acids. The ends lost 7 bases at V and 4 bases at J; junction bases unmatched: 6. The CDR3 reads CASNQGAVGANVLTF. The CDR3 nucleotides read TGTGCCAGCAATCAGGGGGCGGTAGGGGCCAACGTCCTGACTTTC.

The V and J genes are TRBV5-4 and TRBJ2-3; possibly TRBD1 or TRBD2 for D (5 bases each). Trimming cost V 2 bases and J 4 bases, with 17 bases left between them. Looked up from germline, CDR1 is SGHNT and CDR2 is YYREEE (reference sequence). CDR3 size: 16 residues. The CDR3 protein is CASSFRDRNWADTQYF. DNA for the CDR3: TGTGCCAGCAGCTTCCGGGACCGAAATTGGGCAGATACGCAGTATTTT.

This chain joins TRBV12-3 or TRBV12-4 and TRBJ1-5, with 9 bases lining up with TRBD1. The CDR3 loop spans 17 amino acids. V lost 0 bases, J lost 6 bases, and 9 bases stayed unmatched. The CDR3 region has the DNA TGTGCCAGCAGTTTAGCGCTGGGACAGGGCTATCGTCAGCCCCAGCATTTT. Translating gives CASSLALGQGYRQPQHF.

This clonotype was seen at least ten times. V and J are TRBV28 and TRBJ2-7, with 8 bases fitting TRBD1. Trimming took 6 bases from V and 0 from J; bases not matched to a gene: 7. CDR3 length: 15 amino acids. Germline V gene data show CDR1 as MDHEN and CDR2 as SYDVKM. The CDR3 spells CASSVQGVGSYEQYF. The CDR3 DNA reads as TGTGCCAGCAGCGTACAGGGGGTGGGCTCCTACGAGCAGTACTTC.

V and J are TRBV20-1 and TRBJ2-7; 10 bases match TRBD1. Germline assignment: CDR1 DFQATT and CDR2 SNEGSKA (reference sequence). This CDR3 is built from 15 residues. V gave up 5 bases and J gave up 1 base; unmatched junction bases: 8. CDR3 sequence (DNA): TGCAGTGCTGGACGGGACAGGGGCCGGTCCTACGAGCAGTACTTC. Translation gives CSAGRDRGRSYEQYF.

This clonotype has more than one count but fewer than ten. This rearrangement joins TRBV6-5 to TRBJ1-2; D ambiguous. Germline loops: CDR1 MNHEY, CDR2 SVGAGI. The CDR3 runs to 15 residues. Trimming removed 0 bases from V and 6 bases from J, with 14 bases in between. In nucleotides, the CDR3 is TGTGCCAGCAGTTACTCGAACCCCGCGGTAGATGGCTACACCTTC. Encoded protein: CASSYSNPAVDGYTF.

In this sample, this clonotype turned up a few times. This CDR3 reads CASSQGRQGVIGEKLFF. CDR3 DNA sequence: TGTGCCAGCAGCCAGGGTAGACAGGGGGTTATCGGTGAAAAACTGTTTTTT. The chain combines TRBV3-1 with TRBJ1-4, with 9 bases aligning to TRBD1. The CDR3 totals 17 residues. Germline V gene sequence: CDR1 LGHDT, CDR2 YNNKEL (reference sequence). V gave up 3 bases and J gave up 7 bases; unmatched junction bases: 12.

This clonotype was picked up many times. This rearrangement joins TRBV28 to TRBJ1-1; tentative D call: TRBD1 (5 bases). V was pared by 2 bases and J by 8 bases, with 12 bases between. The CDR3 sequence is 13 residues long. Germline V gives CDR1 MDHEN, CDR2 SYDVKM. CDR3 loop: CASSLSSRGEAFF. The CDR3 coding sequence is TGTGCCAGCAGTTTAAGCTCCCGGGGGGAAGCTTTCTTT.

The chain carries TRBV20-1 and TRBJ2-3; 13 nucleotides align to TRBD2. J gave up 5 bases and V 5 bases, and 1 base lay outside the gene matches. This CDR3 is built from 13 residues. Germline V gene sequence: CDR1 DFQATT, CDR2 SNEGSKA (reference sequence). The CDR3 DNA reads as TGCAGTGCTGGACTAGCGGGGGTAGATACGCAGTATTTT. This codes for CSAGLAGVDTQYF.

This clonotype has a count of ten or more. The chain couples TRBV3-1 to TRBJ1-1; D perhaps matches TRBD1 (5 bases). Between the trimmed V and J ends, which lost 1 base and 4 bases, there was a span of 10 bases. The CDR3 has 14 amino acids. Per germline, CDR1 LGHDT and CDR2 YNNKEL (reference sequence). CDR3 nucleotides: TGTGCCAGCAGCCAAGGAGCAGGGACCACTGAAGCTTTCTTT. Translation gives CASSQGAGTTEAFF.

This clonotype has at least ten counts. This chain connects TRBV2 to TRBJ1-4, with a weak D call TRBD1 (6 bases). Trimming cost V 5 bases and J 7 bases, with 20 bases left between them. The germline V gene has CDR1 SNHLY and CDR2 FYNNEI. CDR3 size: 16 residues. The CDR3 region has the DNA TGTGCCAGCAGTATCGAAGGTGGGGGGGCTGGTGAAAAACTGTTTTTT. As protein: CASSIEGGGAGEKLFF.

This clonotype was observed many times. The J gene is TRBJ2-5, the V gene TRBV12-3 or TRBV12-4, with a weak D call TRBD2 (5 bases). The CDR3 runs to 13 residues. V was pared by 6 bases and J by 3 bases, with 11 bases between. CDR3 in DNA: TGTGCCAGCAGGTACTACGGGGAAGAGACCCAGTACTTC. Translating gives CASRYYGEETQYF.